The rows below give T cell receptor beta chains drawn from one sample of a study of T cells in Graves' hyperthyroidism and ophthalmopathy. In TCRdb, the multiplex PCR reads were re-called with MiXCR into one record per CDR3 protein. Counted here are 300,000 to 450,000 distinct CDR3 sequences, 15% to 20% occurring once; the ten biggest clones make up 15%. The source material was blood. The receptors were sampled from a middle-aged woman with Graves' ophthalmopathy. Both conserved end residues are part of each CDR3. The D gene is left open where the match is weak. Clone size, where shown, is once, few, many, or a class for clones that have expanded.

>NA|NA|13|TRBJ2-7|TRBV4-3
CASSQDLWGEQYF
>many|NA|15|TRBJ2-7|TRBV15
CATSREAGGSYEQYF
>many|NA|12|TRBJ2-7|TRBV6-2/TRBV6-3
CASSSSIYEQYF
>many|TRBD2|14|TRBJ2-2|TRBV4-2
CASGSGRVTGELFF
>NA|NA|15|TRBJ2-7|TRBV11-2
CASSLAEGSAYEQYF
>many|NA|16|TRBJ1-2|TRBV28
CASYQSGPTSYYGYTF
>many|TRBD1|15|TRBJ2-2|TRBV5-1
CASSPGTGGTGELFF
>NA|NA|14|TRBJ1-1|TRBV6-2/TRBV6-3
CASSYQGRNTEAFF
>many|TRBD1|12|TRBJ2-7|TRBV29-1
CSVVGTGFEQYF
>many|NA|16|TRBJ2-7|TRBV7-2
CASSLAGGRWEVEQYF
>many|NA|14|TRBJ2-7|TRBV6-5
CASSSGTGWDEQYF
>many|NA|15|TRBJ1-2|TRBV7-3
CASSLLGSSGDGYTF
>many|TRBD1|15|TRBJ2-2|TRBV12-5
CASGFQGASTGELFF
>NA|TRBD2|18|TRBJ2-2|TRBV6-2/TRBV6-3
CASSTLLAGDANTGELFF
>many|NA|15|TRBJ2-5|TRBV6-1
CASRDRGWYQETQYF
>NA|NA|16|TRBJ2-7|TRBV28
CASSLLGGPESYEQYF
>many|NA|14|TRBJ2-5|TRBV6-5
CASRTQGYQETQYF
>NA|NA|15|TRBJ2-3|TRBV11-2
CASSLETFSTDTQYF
>many|TRBD2|14|TRBJ2-1|TRBV6-1
CASIFSGNYNEQFF
>many|NA|11|TRBJ2-7|TRBV30
CAWSVLVEQYF
>few|TRBD2|16|TRBJ2-2|TRBV6-1
CASSKSSGRAAGELFF
>many|NA|12|TRBJ2-2|TRBV6-5
CASSYSGQELFF
>many|TRBD1|19|TRBJ1-2|TRBV24-1
CATSDLKSGQGREYGGYTF
>many|TRBD1|16|TRBJ1-2|TRBV9
CASRDGPGQENYGYTF
>many|TRBD2|16|TRBJ2-5|TRBV7-2
CASSLVTSGRQETQYF
>many|TRBD1|15|TRBJ2-5|TRBV6-5
CASSTNAGTGFTQYF
>many|NA|13|TRBJ2-2|TRBV6-1
CASSDFGTGELFF
>many|NA|13|TRBJ1-1|TRBV6-2/TRBV6-3
CASSYLSNTEAFF